Each of the 15 T cell receptor beta chains below was sequenced from the same sample in a study of blood T cell repertoires in COVID-19 (dated by TCRdb to the early 2020s). The library was produced with the immunoSEQ multiplex PCR assay. Drawn from immuneACCESS, this table holds only the in-frame rearrangements with V and J called that TCRdb kept. Clones are partly lost; checked studies trace under half to an unresolved V gene and leave the rest unexplained. For this sample the table gives 80,000 or so clones, of which more than 80% were detected only once. The ten largest make up about 14% of the sample. The sequencing sample was made of peripheral blood. These receptor sequences come from a woman of 80 years or more with acute or convalescent COVID-19.

The CDR3 sequence is CASSMYTFTGELFF. In DNA, the CDR3 is TGTGCCAGTAGTATGTACACCTTTACCGGGGAGCTGTTTTTT. The rearrangement joins TRBV19 to TRBJ2-2; no clear D gene. The CDR3 is 14 residues long. Per the germline V gene, CDR1 is LNHDA and CDR2 is SQIVND (reference sequence). The ends were cut back, 3 bases at V and 5 bases at J, with 10 bases in the middle.

This chain links TRBV28 with TRBJ2-7, with 9 bases matching TRBD1. CDR1 is MDHEN, CDR2 SYDVKM, per germline. Trimming took 8 bases from V and 5 from J; bases not matched to a gene: 10. The CDR3 is made up of 14 amino acids. The CDR3 reads CASVTGQGSHEQYF. CDR3 nucleotides: TGTGCCAGCGTTACGGGACAGGGTTCGCACGAGCAGTACTTC.

The rearrangement uses TRBV28 and TRBJ2-7, with no clear D. Between the trimmed V and J ends, which lost 6 bases and 3 bases, there was a span of 9 bases. The CDR3 extends over 12 amino acids. From germline, CDR1 is MDHEN and CDR2 SYDVKM. The CDR3 nucleotides are TGTGCCAGCAGCGTGTCCAGCTACGAGCAGTACTTC. Translated: CASSVSSYEQYF.

This clone occurred a few times. For the CDR3, the DNA is TGTGCCAGCAGTGATCCGAGACTTGGAGGTGAAAAACTGTTTTTT. Encoded protein: CASSDPRLGGEKLFF. The V gene is TRBV25-1, the J gene TRBJ1-4; the D is unclear. Germline V gene data show CDR1 as MGHDK and CDR2 as SYGVNS. V lost 3 bases and J 7 bases, leaving 15 bases between the germline ends. This CDR3 comprises 15 residues. Using reference TRBV25-1 and TRBJ1-4 for the parts outside the CDR3, the full variable domain is EADIYQTPRYLVIGTGKKITLECSQTMGHDKMYWYQQDPGMELHLIHYSYGVNSTEKGDLSSESTVSRIRTEHFPLTLESARPSHTSQYLCASSDPRLGGEKLFFGSGTQLSVL.

The count of this clone is one. The chain links TRBV14 to TRBJ2-1, with 9 bases matching TRBD1. Germline V gives CDR1 SGHDN, CDR2 FVKESK. This CDR3 spans 16 amino acids. The V and J ends lost 3 bases and 5 bases, in that order; junction bases with no gene match: 8. CDR3 amino acids: CASSQWTGALHNEQFF. Here the CDR3 DNA reads TGTGCCAGCAGCCAGTGGACAGGGGCACTCCACAATGAGCAGTTCTTC.

This rearrangement joins TRBV19 to TRBJ2-5; TRBD2 matches 9 bases. The CDR3 loop spans 15 amino acids. V was clipped by 6 bases and J by 5 bases; unmatched bases: 10. Germline CDR1 reads LNHDA; CDR2 reads SQIVND (reference sequence). Here the CDR3 reads CASSYGLASLETQYF. The CDR3 DNA follows: TGTGCCAGTAGCTATGGACTAGCGAGCTTGGAGACCCAGTACTTC.

The V gene is TRBV7-2, the J gene TRBJ2-7; D might be TRBD2 (5 bases). Deletions cut 4 bases from V and 6 bases from J, with 13 bases between. Germline values: CDR1 SGHTA, CDR2 FQGNSA. The CDR3 loop spans 13 amino acids. DNA for the CDR3: TGTGCCAGCAGCTCCCCTATGAGCGGCGAGCAGTACTTC. It yields the protein CASSSPMSGEQYF.

The chain links TRBV18 to TRBJ2-2; 9 positions match TRBD1. The germline V gene has CDR1 KGHSH and CDR2 LQKENI. Trimming at V came to 4 bases and at J to 6 bases, leaving 9 bases not matched to a gene. There are 16 residues in the CDR3. The CDR3 region has the DNA TGTGCCAGCTCACGTACCGGGACAGGGATCGCCGGGGAGCTGTTTTTT. Its translation is CASSRTGTGIAGELFF.

The rearrangement joins TRBV19 to TRBJ2-7, with D possibly being TRBD1 (6 bases). Per the germline V gene, CDR1 is LNHDA and CDR2 is SQIVND (reference sequence). V gave up 3 bases and J gave up 1 base, with 10 bases separating them. The CDR3 is 14 residues long. This CDR3 reads CASSITDRSYEQYF. The CDR3 bases are TGTGCCAGTAGTATCACAGACAGGTCCTACGAGCAGTACTTC.

J is TRBJ2-2 and V is TRBV19; TRBD2 aligns across 11 bases. CDR3 length: 18 amino acids. With V trimmed by 1 base and J by 0 bases, 4 bases remained unmatched. From germline, CDR1 is LNHDA and CDR2 SQIVND (reference sequence). CDR3 amino acids: CASSIGLAGGSNTGELFF. CDR3 sequence (DNA): TGTGCCAGTAGTATAGGTCTAGCGGGGGGCTCGAACACCGGGGAGCTGTTTTTT. Based on the CDR3 plus reference TRBV19 and TRBJ2-2, the full variable domain is DGGITQSPKYLFRKEGQNVTLSCEQNLNHDAMYWYRQDPGQGLRLIYYSQIVNDFQKGDIAEGYSVSREKKESFPLTVTSAQKNPTAFYLCASSIGLAGGSNTGELFFGEGSRLTVL.

This clone was seen only a few times. The chain carries TRBV3-1 (or the pseudogene TRBV3-2) and TRBJ1-3; D unclear. The V end was cut by 1 base, the J end by 2 bases, with 9 bases between. Germline loops: CDR1 LGHDT, CDR2 YNNKEL (reference sequence). CDR3 length: 15 amino acids. CDR3 protein: CASSQGGQTGNTIYF. CDR3 in DNA: TGTGCCAGCAGCCAAGGAGGGCAGACTGGAAACACCATATATTTT.

This clone has a count of ten or more. The chain employs TRBV10-3 and TRBJ2-7; possibly TRBD1 for D (8 bases). CDR1 ENHRY and CDR2 SYGVKD come from the germline V gene. This CDR3 has 17 amino acids. V was pared by 6 bases and J by 2 bases, with 23 bases between. DNA for the CDR3: TGTGCCATCAGCGCACAGGGGGGAGGGGTGGGCGCCTACGAGCAGTACTTC. Translating it yields CAISAQGGGVGAYEQYF.

This chain's CDR3 is CASSLVAGGNGYTF. CDR3 bases: TGTGCCAGCAGCTTAGTGGCAGGGGGCAATGGCTACACCTTC. The chain combines TRBV7-8 with TRBJ1-2, with 8 bases lining up with TRBD1. Germline V gene sequence: CDR1 SGHVS, CDR2 FQNEAQ. CDR3 length: 14 amino acids. V trimming: 1 base; J trimming: 6 bases; junction bases outside the gene matches: 4.

V is TRBV5-1 and J is TRBJ2-7; tentative D call: TRBD1 (6 bases). CDR3 length: 12 amino acids. Per the germline V gene, CDR1 is SGHRS and CDR2 is YFSETQ. The germline V and J ends were trimmed by 7 bases and 2 bases, with 10 bases remaining between them. The CDR3 coding sequence is TGCGCCAGCGCCAGGGGCACCTACGAGCAGTACTTC. Translation gives CASARGTYEQYF.

The J gene is TRBJ1-4, the V gene TRBV29-1, with 7 bases lining up with TRBD1. Unmatched junction bases numbered 14, after V lost 4 bases and J lost 6 bases. Germline V CDR1 and CDR2: SQVTM, ANQGSEA. The CDR3 contains 16 residues. The chain's CDR3 is CSVAGTSGTADEKLFF. In DNA form, the CDR3 reads TGCAGCGTTGCTGGCACCTCCGGGACAGCGGATGAAAAACTGTTTTTT. The whole variable domain, remainder taken from reference TRBV29-1 and TRBJ1-4, is SAVISQKPSRDICQRGTSLTIQCQVDSQVTMMFWYRQQPGQSLTLIATANQGSEATYESGFVIDKFPISRPNLTFSTLTVSNMSPEDSSIYLCSVAGTSGTADEKLFFGSGTQLSVL.